Listed below are T cell receptor beta chains from one sample, sequenced in a study of blood T cell repertoires in COVID-19. Repertoires were generated with immunoSEQ multiplex PCR, while TCRdb's copy carries only in-frame clones and drops some. The sample has approximately 93,000 clones; less than 85% are singletons. The sample was peripheral blood. Every receptor here comes from a man between 65 and 80 years old with COVID-19, enrolled during active disease. Both conserved end residues are part of each CDR3. The D gene is left open where the match is weak. The size of a clone is reported for some rows only, either as once, few or many, or as a class for expanded clones.

j_call,clone_size,v_call,d_call,cdr3_nt,cdr3_aa
TRBJ1-6,NA,TRBV2,NA,TGTGCCAGCGGTATTAGCTCCTATAATTCACCCCTCCACTTT,CASGISSYNSPLHF
TRBJ2-7,NA,TRBV5-1,NA,TGCGCCAGCAGCTTGGGTCTAGCAGTGGGCTACGAGCAGTACTTC,CASSLGLAVGYEQYF
TRBJ2-3,NA,TRBV27,NA,TGTGCCAGCAGTTTATCAAACAGAGACACAGATACGCAGTATTTT,CASSLSNRDTDTQYF
TRBJ1-6,NA,TRBV5-6,NA,TGTGCCAGCAGCTTCTTTCAGGGGCCGAATTCACCCCTCCACTTT,CASSFFQGPNSPLHF
TRBJ2-7,NA,TRBV6-2/TRBV6-3,NA,TGTGCCAGCAGTTACCTTGCGGGGTACTACGAGCAGTACTTC,CASSYLAGYYEQYF
TRBJ2-7,NA,TRBV15,NA,TGTGCCACCAGCAGAGAGGGTTCAGGGTCCTACGAGCAGTACTTC,CATSREGSGSYEQYF
TRBJ2-1,NA,TRBV4-1,NA,TGCGCCAGCAGCCAACCCCCGACTTCTCTCTCCTACAATGAGCAGTTCTTC,CASSQPPTSLSYNEQFF
TRBJ1-2,once,TRBV7-3,NA,TGTGCCAGCAGCTCGTCCTCCGGGGATGGCTACACCTTC,CASSSSSGDGYTF
TRBJ1-5,NA,TRBV27,NA,TGTGCCAGCAGTTTATCGGGGCAGGGTGAACAGCCCCAGCATTTT,CASSLSGQGEQPQHF
TRBJ2-3,once,TRBV5-1,TRBD1,TGCGCCAGCAGCTCAATACGGGACAGGCCCACAGATACGCAGTATTTT,CASSSIRDRPTDTQYF
TRBJ2-1,NA,TRBV9,NA,TGTGCCAGCAGCGGGGTAGCGAATTTCGGAGCGAATGAGCAGTTCTTC,CASSGVANFGANEQFF
TRBJ2-3,NA,TRBV7-2,NA,TGTGCCAGCACTCGAGGGGGAAGCACAGATACGCAGTATTTT,CASTRGGSTDTQYF
TRBJ1-5,NA,TRBV6-5,TRBD1,TGTGCCAGCAGTCCGGGACAGTATAGCAATCAGCCCCAGCATTTT,CASSPGQYSNQPQHF
TRBJ1-2,NA,TRBV2,TRBD1,TGTGCCAGCAGTGGACAGGGGTCCTATGGCTACACCTTT,CASSGQGSYGYTF
TRBJ2-1,NA,TRBV27,TRBD2,TGTGCCAGCAGTGAGCCGGGACTAGCGTCCAATGAGCAGTTCTTC,CASSEPGLASNEQFF
TRBJ1-1,NA,TRBV5-1,NA,TGCGCCAGCAGTAACGGAGGGCTACGGGACACTGAAGCTTTCTTT,CASSNGGLRDTEAFF
TRBJ2-1,few,TRBV27,TRBD2,TGTGCCAGCAGCAAGCGGGGGACACGGGAAGCCAATGAGCAGTTCTTC,CASSKRGTREANEQFF
TRBJ2-5,NA,TRBV13,TRBD2,TGTGCCAGCAGCTTCACTAGCGGGAGTGCAGAGACCCAGTACTTC,CASSFTSGSAETQYF
TRBJ2-1,NA,TRBV4-2,TRBD2,TGTGCCAGCAGCCAAGATCGAGACAGCGGGAGGCGTTCAGGGCAGTTCTTC,CASSQDRDSGRRSGQFF
TRBJ1-1,NA,TRBV19,TRBD1,TGTGCCAGTGCTGGACAGGGTCGCACTGAAGCTTTCTTT,CASAGQGRTEAFF
TRBJ2-1,NA,TRBV5-1,TRBD2,TGCGCCAGCAGCTTGGCCGATACTACTAGCGGGAGGGCGGGGTCCTACAATGAGCAGTTCTTC,CASSLADTTSGRAGSYNEQFF
TRBJ2-7,NA,TRBV3-1/TRBV3-2,TRBD2,TGTGCCAGCAGCCGCCCGACTACGGGACTAGCGTTTGAGCAGTACTTC,CASSRPTTGLAFEQYF
TRBJ2-1,NA,TRBV11-3,NA,TGTGCCAGCAGCTTAGCGGGAGCCTACAATGAGCAGTTCTTC,CASSLAGAYNEQFF
TRBJ1-4,NA,TRBV27,NA,TGTGCCAGCGGAAGAGGTGGGGGCCCCTCAGGCGAAAAACTGTTTTTT,CASGRGGGPSGEKLFF
TRBJ2-2,NA,TRBV6-4,NA,TGTGCCAGCAGCCGGAACAGAGCTAACACCGGGGAGCTGTTTTTT,CASSRNRANTGELFF
TRBJ2-1,NA,TRBV7-9,TRBD2,TGTGCCAGCATGGTACTAGCGGGAGGGCCGGGGAATGAGCAGTTCTTC,CASMVLAGGPGNEQFF
TRBJ1-4,few,TRBV28,TRBD1,TGTGCCAGCAGTTTCCGGGACAGCAATGAAAAACTGTTTTTT,CASSFRDSNEKLFF
TRBJ2-7,few,TRBV15,TRBD1,TGTGCCACCAGCATCCCCACCGGGACAGGCCACGAGCAGTACTTC,CATSIPTGTGHEQYF
TRBJ1-2,NA,TRBV18,NA,TGTGCCAGCTCAGCAGGGGCCGTTTCCTATGGCTACACCTTC,CASSAGAVSYGYTF
TRBJ2-4,NA,TRBV10-3,TRBD1,TGTGCCATCAGTGGAGAGGGACAGGGAGCTAACCTAGCCAAAAACATTCAGTACTTC,CAISGEGQGANLAKNIQYF
TRBJ2-4,NA,TRBV2,TRBD2,TGTGCCAGCACCAAAGGGAGACTAGCGGGCCTAACACTAGCCAAAAACATTCAGTACTTC,CASTKGRLAGLTLAKNIQYF
TRBJ2-5,few,TRBV6-6,TRBD2,TGTGCCAGCAGTTACTGGGGCGGGAGAGAAGAGACCCAGTACTTC,CASSYWGGREETQYF
TRBJ1-2,NA,TRBV7-2,NA,TGTGCCAGCAGCTACTCCGGGTCAAATTTCTATGGCTACACCTTC,CASSYSGSNFYGYTF
TRBJ2-1,NA,TRBV11-2,NA,TGTGCCAGCAGCCGATCACGGGGGAATTACAATGAGCAGTTCTTC,CASSRSRGNYNEQFF
TRBJ2-5,NA,TRBV27,TRBD2,TGTGCCAGCAGTTGGATGGCGGGAGGGCCAAGGGAGACCCAGTACTTC,CASSWMAGGPRETQYF
TRBJ2-7,NA,TRBV4-1,TRBD1,TGCGCCAGCAGCCAAGCAGACAGGGGCGGTGTGGGCGAGCAGTACTTC,CASSQADRGGVGEQYF
TRBJ1-2,NA,TRBV4-3,TRBD1,TGCGCCAGCAGCCAAGTAGGGCAGGGGGCGTATGGCTACACCTTC,CASSQVGQGAYGYTF
TRBJ1-4,NA,TRBV19,NA,TGTGCCAGTAGCCAGTCTTTGTACCTCGTTGAGGAACTGTTTTTT,CASSQSLYLVEELFF
TRBJ2-1,NA,TRBV18,NA,TGTGCCAGCTCACCCGTCCCGGGACATGGGGATGAGCAGTTCTTC,CASSPVPGHGDEQFF
TRBJ2-1,NA,TRBV9,TRBD2,TGTGCCAGCAGCCCTCGAACTAGCGGGATCTACCATGAGCAGTTCTTC,CASSPRTSGIYHEQFF
TRBJ2-4,NA,TRBV5-4,TRBD1,TGTGCCAGCAGCCCAAGGACAGGAATAGCCAAAAACATTCAGTACTTC,CASSPRTGIAKNIQYF
TRBJ2-5,NA,TRBV19,TRBD2,TGTGCCAGTAATGCCGGGACTAGTGTGGAGACCCAGTACTTC,CASNAGTSVETQYF
TRBJ2-7,NA,TRBV27,TRBD2,TGTGCCAGCAGTTTTATTTTTGCGGGAGGGCCGGATGAGCAGTACTTC,CASSFIFAGGPDEQYF
TRBJ2-3,NA,TRBV29-1,TRBD2,TGCAGCGTTGGAGGGCGGGAGGCGAGCGGAGGTACGCAGTATTTT,CSVGGREASGGTQYF